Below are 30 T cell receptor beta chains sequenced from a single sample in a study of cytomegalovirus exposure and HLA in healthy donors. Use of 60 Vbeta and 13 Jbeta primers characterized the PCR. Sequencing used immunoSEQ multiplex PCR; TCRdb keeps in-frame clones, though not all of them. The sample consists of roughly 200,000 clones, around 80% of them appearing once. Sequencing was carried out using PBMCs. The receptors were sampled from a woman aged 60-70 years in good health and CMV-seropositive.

The CDR3, as DNA: TGTGCCAGCAGGACTAGCGGGGGGACCTACAATGAGCAGTTCTTC. This encodes CASRTSGGTYNEQFF. The rearrangement links TRBV7-9 to TRBJ2-1; 13 nucleotides line up with TRBD2. The CDR3 covers 15 residues. Germline assignment: CDR1 SEHNR and CDR2 FQNEAQ (reference sequence). V lost 6 bases and J lost 2; bases outside the gene matches: 1.

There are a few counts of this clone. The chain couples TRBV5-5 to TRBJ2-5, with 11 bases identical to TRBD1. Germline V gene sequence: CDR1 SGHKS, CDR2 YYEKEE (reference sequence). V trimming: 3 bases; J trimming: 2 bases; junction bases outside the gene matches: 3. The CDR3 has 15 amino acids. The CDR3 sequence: CASSSGQGVQETQYF. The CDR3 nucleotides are TGTGCCAGCAGCTCGGGACAGGGGGTTCAAGAGACCCAGTACTTC.

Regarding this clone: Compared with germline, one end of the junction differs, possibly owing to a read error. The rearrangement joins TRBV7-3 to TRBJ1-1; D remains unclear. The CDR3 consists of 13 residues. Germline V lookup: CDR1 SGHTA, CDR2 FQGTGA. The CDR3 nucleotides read TGTGCCAGCAGCTTATCAGCGAACACTGAAGCCTTCTTT. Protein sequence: CASSLSANTEAFF. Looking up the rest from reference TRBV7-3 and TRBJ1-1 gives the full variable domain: GAGVSQTPSNKVTEKGKYVELRCDPISGHTALYWYRQSLGQGPEFLIYFQGTGAADDSGLPNDRFFAVRPEGSVSTLKIQRTERGDSAVYLCASSLSANTEAFFGQGTRLTVV.

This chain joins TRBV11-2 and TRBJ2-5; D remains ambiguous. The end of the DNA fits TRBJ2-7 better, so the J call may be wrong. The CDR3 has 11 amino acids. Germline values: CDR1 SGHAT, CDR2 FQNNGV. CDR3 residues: CASSPAYEQYF. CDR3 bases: TGTGCCAGCAGCCCTGCCTACGAGCAGTACTTC.

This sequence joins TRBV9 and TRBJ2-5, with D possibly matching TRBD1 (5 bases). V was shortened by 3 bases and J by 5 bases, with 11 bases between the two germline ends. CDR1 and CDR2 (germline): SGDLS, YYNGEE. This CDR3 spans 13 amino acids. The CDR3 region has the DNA TGTGCCAGCAGCGCCGATTGGGGCGAGACCCAGTACTTC. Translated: CASSADWGETQYF. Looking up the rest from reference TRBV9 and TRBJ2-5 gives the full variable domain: DSGVTQTPKHLITATGQRVTLRCSPRSGDLSVYWYQQSLDQGLQFLIQYYNGEERAKGNILERFSAQQFPDLHSELNLSSLELGDSALYFCASSADWGETQYFGPGTRLLVL.

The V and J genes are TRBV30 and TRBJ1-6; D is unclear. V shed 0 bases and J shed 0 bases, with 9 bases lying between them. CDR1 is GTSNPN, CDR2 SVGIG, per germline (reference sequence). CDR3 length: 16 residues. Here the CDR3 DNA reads TGTGCCTGGAGTGTACTTCCGAGCTCCTATAATTCACCCCTCCACTTT. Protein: CAWSVLPSSYNSPLHF.

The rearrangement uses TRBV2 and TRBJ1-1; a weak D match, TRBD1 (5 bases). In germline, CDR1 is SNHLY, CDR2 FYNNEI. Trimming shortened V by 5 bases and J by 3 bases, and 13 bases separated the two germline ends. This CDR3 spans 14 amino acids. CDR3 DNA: TGTGCCAGCAGTTTGCTCGGGGGGGACACTGAAGCTTTCTTT. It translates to CASSLLGGDTEAFF.

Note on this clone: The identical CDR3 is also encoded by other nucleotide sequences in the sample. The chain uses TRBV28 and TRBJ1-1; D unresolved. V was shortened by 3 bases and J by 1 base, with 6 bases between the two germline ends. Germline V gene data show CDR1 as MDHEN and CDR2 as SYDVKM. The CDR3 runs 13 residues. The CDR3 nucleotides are TGTGCCAGCAGTTTGCCAGGGAACACTGAAGCTTTCTTT. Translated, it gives CASSLPGNTEAFF.

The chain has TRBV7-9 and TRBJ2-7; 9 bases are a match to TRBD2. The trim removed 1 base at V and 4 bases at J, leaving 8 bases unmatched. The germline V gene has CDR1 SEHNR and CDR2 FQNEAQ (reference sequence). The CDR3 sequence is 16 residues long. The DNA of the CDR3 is TGTGCCAGCAGCTTAGGTCAGCTGGCGGGAGGGTACGAGCAGTACTTC. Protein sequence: CASSLGQLAGGYEQYF. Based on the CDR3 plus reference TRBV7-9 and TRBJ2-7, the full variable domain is DTGVSQNPRHKITKRGQNVTFRCDPISEHNRLYWYRQTLGQGPEFLTYFQNEAQLEKSRLLSDRFSAERPKGSFSTLEIQRTEQGDSAMYLCASSLGQLAGGYEQYFGPGTRLTVT.

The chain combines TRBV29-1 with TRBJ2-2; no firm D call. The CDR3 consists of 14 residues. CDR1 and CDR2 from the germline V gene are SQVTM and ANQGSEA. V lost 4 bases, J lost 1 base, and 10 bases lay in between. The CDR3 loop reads CSVGHTRNTGELFF. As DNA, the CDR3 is TGCAGCGTTGGGCACACCAGGAACACCGGGGAGCTGTTTTTT.

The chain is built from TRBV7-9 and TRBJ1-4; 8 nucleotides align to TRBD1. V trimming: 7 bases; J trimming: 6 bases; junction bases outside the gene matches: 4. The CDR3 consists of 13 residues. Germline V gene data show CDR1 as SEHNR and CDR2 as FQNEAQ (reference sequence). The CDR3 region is CASKSGGDEKLFF. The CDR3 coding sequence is TGTGCCAGCAAATCAGGGGGCGATGAAAAACTGTTTTTT.

The CDR3 DNA reads as TGTGCCAGCAGCGAAGGAGTTGGAAACACCATATATTTT. Encoded protein: CASSEGVGNTIYF. This sequence joins TRBV13 and TRBJ1-3; no firm D call. V lost 5 bases, J lost 3 bases, and 8 bases lay in between. The V gene's germline CDR1 is PRHDT and CDR2 FYEKMQ (reference sequence). The CDR3 has 13 residues.

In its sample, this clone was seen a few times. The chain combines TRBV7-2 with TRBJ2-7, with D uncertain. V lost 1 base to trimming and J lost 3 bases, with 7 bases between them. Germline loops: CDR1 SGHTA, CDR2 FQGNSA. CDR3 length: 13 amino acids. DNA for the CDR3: TGTGCCAGCAGCTTAGGAGGTTACTACGAGCAGTACTTC. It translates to CASSLGGYYEQYF.

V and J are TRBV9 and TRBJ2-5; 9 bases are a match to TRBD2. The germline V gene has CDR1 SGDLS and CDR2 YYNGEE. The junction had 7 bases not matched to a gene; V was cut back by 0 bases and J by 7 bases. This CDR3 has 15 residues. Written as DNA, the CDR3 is TGTGCCAGCAGCGTAGTAGGCGGGGGGGTAGGGACCCAGTACTTC. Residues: CASSVVGGGVGTQYF.

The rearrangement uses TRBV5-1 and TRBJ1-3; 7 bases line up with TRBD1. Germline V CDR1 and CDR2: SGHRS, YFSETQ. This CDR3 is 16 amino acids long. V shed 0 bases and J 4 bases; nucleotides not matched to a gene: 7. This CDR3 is CASSLAGTVKGNTIYF. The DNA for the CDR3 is TGCGCCAGCAGCTTGGCCGGGACAGTAAAAGGAAACACCATATATTTT.

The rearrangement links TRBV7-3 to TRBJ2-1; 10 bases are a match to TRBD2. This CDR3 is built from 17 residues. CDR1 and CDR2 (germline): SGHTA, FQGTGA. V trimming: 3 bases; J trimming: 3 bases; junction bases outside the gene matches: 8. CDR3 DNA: TGTGCCAGCAGCTTCTCAGGGTCTAGCGGGAGCTACAATGAGCAGTTCTTC. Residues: CASSFSGSSGSYNEQFF.

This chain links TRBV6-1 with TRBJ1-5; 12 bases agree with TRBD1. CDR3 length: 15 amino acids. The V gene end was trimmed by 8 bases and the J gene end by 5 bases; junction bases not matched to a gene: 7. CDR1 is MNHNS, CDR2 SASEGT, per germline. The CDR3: CASGTGTGGDQPQHF. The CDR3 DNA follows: TGTGCCAGCGGGACCGGGACAGGGGGCGATCAGCCCCAGCATTTT.

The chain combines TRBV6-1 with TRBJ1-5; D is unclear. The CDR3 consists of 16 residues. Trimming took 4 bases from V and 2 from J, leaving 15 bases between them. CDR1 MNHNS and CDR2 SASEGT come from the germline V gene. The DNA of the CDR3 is TGTGCCAGCAGTGGAGGGCGGCCCTTGGGCAATCAGCCCCAGCATTTT. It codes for CASSGGRPLGNQPQHF.

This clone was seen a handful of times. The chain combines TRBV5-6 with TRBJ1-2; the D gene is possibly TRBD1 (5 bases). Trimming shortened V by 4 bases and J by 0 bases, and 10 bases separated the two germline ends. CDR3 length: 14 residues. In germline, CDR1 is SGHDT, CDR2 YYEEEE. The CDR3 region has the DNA TGTGCCAGCAGCGGCGAGACAGCTAACTATGGCTACACCTTC. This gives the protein CASSGETANYGYTF.

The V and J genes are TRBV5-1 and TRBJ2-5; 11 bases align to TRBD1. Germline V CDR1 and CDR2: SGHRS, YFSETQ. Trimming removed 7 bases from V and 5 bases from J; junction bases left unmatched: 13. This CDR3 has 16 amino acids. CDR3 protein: CASASDGQGAGETQYF. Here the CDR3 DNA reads TGCGCCAGCGCCTCAGACGGACAGGGGGCAGGGGAGACCCAGTACTTC.

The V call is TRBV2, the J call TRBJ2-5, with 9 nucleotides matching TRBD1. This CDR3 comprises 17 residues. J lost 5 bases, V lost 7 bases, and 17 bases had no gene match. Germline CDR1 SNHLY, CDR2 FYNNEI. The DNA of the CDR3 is TGTGCCAGCACCCGCCCCCGGACAGGGGATTTGGCCGAGACCCAGTACTTC. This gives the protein CASTRPRTGDLAETQYF.

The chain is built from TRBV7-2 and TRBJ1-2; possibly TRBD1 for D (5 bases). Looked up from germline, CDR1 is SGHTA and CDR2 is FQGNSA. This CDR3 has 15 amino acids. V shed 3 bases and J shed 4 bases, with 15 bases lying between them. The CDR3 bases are TGTGCCAGCAGCTTGGAGGGCAGGGTGGCCTATGGCTACACCTTC. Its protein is CASSLEGRVAYGYTF. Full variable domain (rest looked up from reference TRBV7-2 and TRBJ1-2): GAGVSQSPSNKVTEKGKDVELRCDPISGHTALYWYRQSLGQGLEFLIYFQGNSAPDKSGLPSDRFSAERTGGSVSTLTIQRTQQEDSAVYLCASSLEGRVAYGYTFGSGTRLTVV.

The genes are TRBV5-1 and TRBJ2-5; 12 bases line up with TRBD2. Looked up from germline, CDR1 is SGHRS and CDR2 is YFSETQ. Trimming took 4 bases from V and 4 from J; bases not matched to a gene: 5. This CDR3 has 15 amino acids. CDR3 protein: CASSQTSGRTETQYF. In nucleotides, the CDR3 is TGCGCCAGCAGCCAGACTAGCGGGAGAACAGAGACCCAGTACTTC. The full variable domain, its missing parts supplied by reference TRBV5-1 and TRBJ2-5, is KAGVTQTPRYLIKTRGQQVTLSCSPISGHRSVSWYQQTPGQGLQFLFEYFSETQRNKGNFPGRFSGRQFSNSRSEMNVSTLELGDSALYLCASSQTSGRTETQYFGPGTRLLVL.

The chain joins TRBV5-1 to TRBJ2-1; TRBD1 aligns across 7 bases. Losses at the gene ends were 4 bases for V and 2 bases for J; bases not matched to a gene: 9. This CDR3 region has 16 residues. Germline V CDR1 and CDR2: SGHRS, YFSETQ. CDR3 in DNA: TGCGCCAGCAGCCCACCGACAGGGAGAACCTACAATGAGCAGTTCTTC. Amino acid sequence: CASSPPTGRTYNEQFF.

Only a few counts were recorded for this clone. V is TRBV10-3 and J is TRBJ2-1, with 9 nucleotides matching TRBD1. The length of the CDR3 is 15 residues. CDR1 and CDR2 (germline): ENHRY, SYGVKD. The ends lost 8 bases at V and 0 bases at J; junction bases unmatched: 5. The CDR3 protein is CAIAGQGGSYNEQFF. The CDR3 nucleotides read TGTGCCATCGCGGGACAGGGTGGCTCCTACAATGAGCAGTTCTTC.

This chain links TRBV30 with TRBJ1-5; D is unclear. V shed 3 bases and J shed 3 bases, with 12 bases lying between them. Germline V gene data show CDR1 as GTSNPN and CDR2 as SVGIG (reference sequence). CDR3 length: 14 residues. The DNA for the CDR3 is TGTGCCTGGAGCGCTACCTCGGTCAATCAGCCCCAGCATTTT. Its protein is CAWSATSVNQPQHF.

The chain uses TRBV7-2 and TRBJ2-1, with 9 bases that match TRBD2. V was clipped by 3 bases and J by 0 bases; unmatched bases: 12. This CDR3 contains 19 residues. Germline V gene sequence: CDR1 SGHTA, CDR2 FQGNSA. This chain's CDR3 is CASSFPAGGKLSSYNEQFF. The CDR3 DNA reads TGTGCCAGCAGCTTCCCCGCGGGAGGGAAATTAAGCTCCTACAATGAGCAGTTCTTC.

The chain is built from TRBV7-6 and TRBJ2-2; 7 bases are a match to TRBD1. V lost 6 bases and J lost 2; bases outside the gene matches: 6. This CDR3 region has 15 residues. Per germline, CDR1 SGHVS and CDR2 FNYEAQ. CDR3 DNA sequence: TGTGCCAGCAGAAACGACAGGGCAAACACCGGGGAGCTGTTTTTT. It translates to CASRNDRANTGELFF.

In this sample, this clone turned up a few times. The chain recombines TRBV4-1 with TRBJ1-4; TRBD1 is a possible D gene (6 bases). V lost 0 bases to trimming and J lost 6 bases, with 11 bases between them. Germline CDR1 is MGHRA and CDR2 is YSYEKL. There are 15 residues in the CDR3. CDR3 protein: CASSQDGRGDEKLFF. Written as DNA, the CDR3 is TGCGCCAGCAGCCAAGACGGCAGGGGCGATGAAAAACTGTTTTTT.

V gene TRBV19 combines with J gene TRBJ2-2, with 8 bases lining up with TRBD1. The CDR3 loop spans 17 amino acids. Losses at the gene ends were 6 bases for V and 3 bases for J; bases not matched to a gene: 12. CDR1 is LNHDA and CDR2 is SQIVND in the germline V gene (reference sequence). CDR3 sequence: CASSPKQGAWDTGELFF. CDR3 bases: TGTGCCAGTAGCCCGAAGCAGGGGGCGTGGGACACCGGGGAGCTGTTTTTT.